The TCR beta chain described here comes from a study of blood T cell repertoires in COVID-19. Only in-frame clones appear in the TCRdb table, and some are missing; sequencing was by immunoSEQ multiplex PCR. Of under 200,000 clones detected, 80% to 85% appear once; the ten largest clones hold 9.1%. Trimming removed 5 bases from V and 0 bases from J, with 7 bases in between. Germline loops: CDR1 MNHEY, CDR2 SVGEGT. The CDR3 length is 13 residues. J is TRBJ1-1 and V is TRBV6-2 or TRBV6-3; the D gene is possibly TRBD1 (5 bases). The clonotype was recovered from a woman at least 80 years old with active or convalescent COVID-19. Material: peripheral blood. Written as DNA, the CDR3 is TGTGCCAGCAGTGGACATTTGAACACTGAAGCTTTCTTT. It codes for CASSGHLNTEAFF.